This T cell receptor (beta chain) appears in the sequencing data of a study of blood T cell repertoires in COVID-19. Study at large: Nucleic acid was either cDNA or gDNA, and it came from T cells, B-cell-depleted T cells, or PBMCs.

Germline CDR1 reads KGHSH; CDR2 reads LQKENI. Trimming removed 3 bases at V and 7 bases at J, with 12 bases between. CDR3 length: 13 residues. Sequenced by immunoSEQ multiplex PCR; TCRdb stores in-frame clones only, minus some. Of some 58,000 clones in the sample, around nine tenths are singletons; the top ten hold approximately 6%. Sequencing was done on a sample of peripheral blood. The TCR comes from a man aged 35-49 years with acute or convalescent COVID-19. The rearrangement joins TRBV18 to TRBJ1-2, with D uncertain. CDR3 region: CASSPSAEGGYTF. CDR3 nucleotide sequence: TGTGCCAGCTCACCCTCAGCCGAGGGTGGCTACACCTTC. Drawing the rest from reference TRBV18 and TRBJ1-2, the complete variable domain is NAGVMQNPRHLVRRRGQEARLRCSPMKGHSHVYWYRQLPEEGLKFMVYLQKENIIDESGMPKERFSAEFPKEGPSILRIQQVVRGDSAAYFCASSPSAEGGYTFGSGTRLTVV.